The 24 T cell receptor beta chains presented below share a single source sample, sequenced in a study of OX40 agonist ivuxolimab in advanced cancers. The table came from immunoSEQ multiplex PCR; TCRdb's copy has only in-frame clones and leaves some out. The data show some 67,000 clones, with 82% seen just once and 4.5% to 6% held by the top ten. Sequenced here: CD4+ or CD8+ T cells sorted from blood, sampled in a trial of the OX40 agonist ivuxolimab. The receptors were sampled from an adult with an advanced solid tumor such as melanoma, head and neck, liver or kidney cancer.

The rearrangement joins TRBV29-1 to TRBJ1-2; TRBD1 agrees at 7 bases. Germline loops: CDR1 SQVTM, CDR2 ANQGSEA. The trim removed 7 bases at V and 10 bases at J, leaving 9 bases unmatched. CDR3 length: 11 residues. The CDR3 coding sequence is TGCAGCGCCGGAGGGGGACAGCTCTACACCTTC. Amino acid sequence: CSAGGGQLYTF.

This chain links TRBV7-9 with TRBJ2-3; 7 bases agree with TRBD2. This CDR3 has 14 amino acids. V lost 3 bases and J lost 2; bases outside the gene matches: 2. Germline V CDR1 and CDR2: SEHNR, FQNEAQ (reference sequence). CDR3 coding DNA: TGTGCCAGCAGCTTTAGCGGGCCCACAGATACGCAGTATTTT. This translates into CASSFSGPTDTQYF.

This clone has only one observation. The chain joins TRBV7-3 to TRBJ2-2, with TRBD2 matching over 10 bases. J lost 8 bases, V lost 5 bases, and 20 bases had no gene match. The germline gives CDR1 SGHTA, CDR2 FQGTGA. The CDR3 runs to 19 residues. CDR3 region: CASSLRGGLATPFSGELFF. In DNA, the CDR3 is TGTGCCAGCAGCCTCCGAGGGGGACTAGCGACTCCTTTTTCGGGGGAGCTGTTTTTT.

CDR3 sequence (DNA): TGTGCCAGTAGTCTATACAGGGGGCTTTACACTGAAGCTTTCTTT. Encoded protein: CASSLYRGLYTEAFF. V is TRBV19 and J is TRBJ1-1; 9 positions match TRBD1. From germline, CDR1 is LNHDA and CDR2 SQIVND (reference sequence). The CDR3 sequence is 15 residues long. V gave up 5 bases and J gave up 3 bases; unmatched junction bases: 7.

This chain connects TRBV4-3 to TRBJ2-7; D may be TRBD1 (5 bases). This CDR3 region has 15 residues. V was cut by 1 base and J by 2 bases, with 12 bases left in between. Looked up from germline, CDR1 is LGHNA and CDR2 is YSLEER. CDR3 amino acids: CASSQVSGIPYEQYF. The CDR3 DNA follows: TGCGCCAGCAGCCAAGTTTCAGGGATTCCCTACGAGCAGTACTTC.

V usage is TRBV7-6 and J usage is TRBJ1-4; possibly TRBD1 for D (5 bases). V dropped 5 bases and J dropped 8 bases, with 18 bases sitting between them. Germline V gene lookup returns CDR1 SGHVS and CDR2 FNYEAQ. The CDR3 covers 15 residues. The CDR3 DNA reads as TGTGCCAGCAGCCCCACAGTGGGGGTTCGGGAAAAACTGTTTTTT. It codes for CASSPTVGVREKLFF.

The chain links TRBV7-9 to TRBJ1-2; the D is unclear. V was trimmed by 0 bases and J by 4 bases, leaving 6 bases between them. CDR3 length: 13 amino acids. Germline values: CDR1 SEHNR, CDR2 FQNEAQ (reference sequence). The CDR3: CASSLAGFYGYTF. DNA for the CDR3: TGTGCCAGCAGCTTAGCCGGGTTCTATGGCTACACCTTC.

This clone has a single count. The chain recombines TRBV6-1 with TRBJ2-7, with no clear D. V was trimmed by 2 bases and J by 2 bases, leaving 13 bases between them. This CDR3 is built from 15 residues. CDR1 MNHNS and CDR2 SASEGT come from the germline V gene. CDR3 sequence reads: CASSELTRTPYEQYV. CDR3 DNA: TGTGCCAGCAGTGAACTGACACGGACCCCCTACGAGCAGTACGTC.

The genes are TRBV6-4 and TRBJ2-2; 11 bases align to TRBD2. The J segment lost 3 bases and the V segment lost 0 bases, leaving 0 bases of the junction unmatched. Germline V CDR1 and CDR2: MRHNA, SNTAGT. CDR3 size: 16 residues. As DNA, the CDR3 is TGTGCCAGCAGTGACTCGACTAGCGGGGACACCGGGGAGCTGTTTTTT. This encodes CASSDSTSGDTGELFF.

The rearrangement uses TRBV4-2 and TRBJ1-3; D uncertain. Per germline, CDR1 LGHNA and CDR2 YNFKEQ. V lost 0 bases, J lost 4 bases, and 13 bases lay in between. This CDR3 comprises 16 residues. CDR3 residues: CASSQDPSYEGNTIYF. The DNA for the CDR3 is TGTGCCAGCAGCCAAGATCCTAGTTACGAGGGAAACACCATATATTTT.

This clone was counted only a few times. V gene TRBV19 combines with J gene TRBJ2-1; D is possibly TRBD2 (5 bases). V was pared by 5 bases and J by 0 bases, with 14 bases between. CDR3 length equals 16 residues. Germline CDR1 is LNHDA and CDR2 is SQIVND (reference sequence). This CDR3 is CASSGQAASSYNEQFF. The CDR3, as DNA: TGTGCCAGTAGTGGGCAAGCGGCAAGCTCCTACAATGAGCAGTTCTTC.

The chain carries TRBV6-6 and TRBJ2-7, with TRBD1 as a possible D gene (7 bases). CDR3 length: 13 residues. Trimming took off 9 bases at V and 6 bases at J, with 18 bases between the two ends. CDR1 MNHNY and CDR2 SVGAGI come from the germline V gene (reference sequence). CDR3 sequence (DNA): TGTGCCAGTCGTATGACAGGGAGGAGCGAGCAGTACGTC. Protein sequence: CASRMTGRSEQYV.

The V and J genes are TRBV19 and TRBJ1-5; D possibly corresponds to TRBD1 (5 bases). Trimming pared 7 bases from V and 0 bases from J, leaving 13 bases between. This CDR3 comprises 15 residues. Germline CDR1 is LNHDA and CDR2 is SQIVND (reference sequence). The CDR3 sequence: CASIGTFNSNQPQHF. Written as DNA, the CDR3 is TGTGCCAGTATTGGGACCTTCAATAGCAATCAGCCCCAGCATTTT.

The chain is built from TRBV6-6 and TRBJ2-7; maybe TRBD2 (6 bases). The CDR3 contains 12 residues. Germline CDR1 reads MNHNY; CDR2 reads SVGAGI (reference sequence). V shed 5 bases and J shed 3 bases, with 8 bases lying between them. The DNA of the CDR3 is TGTGCCAGCAGTGAGGAGGGCTACGAGCAGTACGTC. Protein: CASSEEGYEQYV.

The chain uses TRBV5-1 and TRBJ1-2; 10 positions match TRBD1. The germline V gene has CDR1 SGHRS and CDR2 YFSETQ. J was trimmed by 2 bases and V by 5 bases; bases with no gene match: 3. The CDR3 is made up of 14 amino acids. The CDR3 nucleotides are TGCGCCAGCAGTCCGGGACAGGGGAACTATGGCTACACCTTC. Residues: CASSPGQGNYGYTF.

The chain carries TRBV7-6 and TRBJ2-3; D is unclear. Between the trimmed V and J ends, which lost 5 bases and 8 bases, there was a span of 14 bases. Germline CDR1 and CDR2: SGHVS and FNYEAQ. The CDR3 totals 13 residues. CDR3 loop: CASSTQRDGTQYF. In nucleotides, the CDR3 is TGTGCCAGCAGCACGCAGCGTGACGGTACGCAGTATTTT. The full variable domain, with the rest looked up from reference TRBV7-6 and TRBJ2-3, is GAGVSQSPRYKVTKRGQDVALRCDPISGHVSLYWYRQALGQGPEFLTYFNYEAQQDKSGLPNDRFSAERPEGSISTLTIQRTEQRDSAMYRCASSTQRDGTQYFGPGTRLTVL.

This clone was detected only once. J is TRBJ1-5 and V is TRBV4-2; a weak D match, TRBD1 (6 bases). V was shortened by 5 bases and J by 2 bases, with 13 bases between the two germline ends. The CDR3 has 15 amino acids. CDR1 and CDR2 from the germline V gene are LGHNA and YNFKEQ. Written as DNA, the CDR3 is TGTGCCAGCAGCTTGCAGGGGACCGGCAATCAGCCCCAGCATTTT. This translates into CASSLQGTGNQPQHF.

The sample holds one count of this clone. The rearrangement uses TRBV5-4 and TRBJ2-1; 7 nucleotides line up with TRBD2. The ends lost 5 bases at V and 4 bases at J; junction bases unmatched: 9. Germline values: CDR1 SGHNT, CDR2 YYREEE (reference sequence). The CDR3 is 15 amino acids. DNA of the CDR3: TGTGCCAGCAGGTTTGGTGCGGGGGAGTACAATGAGCAGTTCTTC. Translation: CASRFGAGEYNEQFF.

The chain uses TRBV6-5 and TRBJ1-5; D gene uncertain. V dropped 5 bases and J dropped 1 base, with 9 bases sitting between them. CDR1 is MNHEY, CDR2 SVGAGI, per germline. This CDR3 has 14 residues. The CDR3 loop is CASSTGRSNQPQHF. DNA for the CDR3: TGTGCCAGCAGTACGGGGAGGAGCAATCAGCCCCAGCATTTT.

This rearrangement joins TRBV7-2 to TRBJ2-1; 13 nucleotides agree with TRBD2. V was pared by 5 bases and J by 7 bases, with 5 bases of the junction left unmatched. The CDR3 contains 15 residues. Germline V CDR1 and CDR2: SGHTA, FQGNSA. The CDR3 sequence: CASSRGLAGDNEQFF. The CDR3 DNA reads TGTGCCAGCAGCCGCGGACTAGCGGGAGATAATGAGCAGTTCTTC.

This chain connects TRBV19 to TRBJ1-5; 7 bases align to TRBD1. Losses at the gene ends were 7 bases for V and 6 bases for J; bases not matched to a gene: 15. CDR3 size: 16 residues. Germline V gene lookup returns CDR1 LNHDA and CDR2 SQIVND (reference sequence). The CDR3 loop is CASTKVRATGTQPQHF. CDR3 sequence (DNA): TGTGCCAGTACGAAGGTCCGGGCGACAGGGACTCAGCCCCAGCATTTT.

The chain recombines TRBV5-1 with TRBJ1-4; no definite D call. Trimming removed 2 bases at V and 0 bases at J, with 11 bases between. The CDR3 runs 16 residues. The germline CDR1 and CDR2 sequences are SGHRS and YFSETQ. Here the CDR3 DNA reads TGCGCCAGCAGCTTCGGGTCCGAAGCAACTAATGAAAAACTGTTTTTT. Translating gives CASSFGSEATNEKLFF.

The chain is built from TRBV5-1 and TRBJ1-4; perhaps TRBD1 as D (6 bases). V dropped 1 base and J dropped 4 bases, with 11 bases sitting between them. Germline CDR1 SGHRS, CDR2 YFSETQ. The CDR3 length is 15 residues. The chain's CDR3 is CASSLWGQNNEKLFF. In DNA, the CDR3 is TGCGCCAGCAGCTTGTGGGGGCAGAATAATGAAAAACTGTTTTTT.

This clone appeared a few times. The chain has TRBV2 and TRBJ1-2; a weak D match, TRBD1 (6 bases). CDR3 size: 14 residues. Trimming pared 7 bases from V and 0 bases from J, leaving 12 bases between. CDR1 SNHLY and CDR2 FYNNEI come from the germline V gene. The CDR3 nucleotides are TGTGCCAGCAACAGGGATGAAGCTAACTATGGCTACACCTTC. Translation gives CASNRDEANYGYTF.